The table lists the clone carrying this TCR beta chain with a count of one. Original methodology: Amplifying reference gene primers gave estimates of nucleated cell counts. Only in-frame clones appear in the TCRdb table, and some are missing; sequencing was by immunoSEQ multiplex PCR. V and J calls and clone size come straight from that table; D and trimming were deduced from the DNA. The table records 75,000 to 95,000 clones, 82% of them present only once. Germline V gene data show CDR1 as MNHEY and CDR2 as SVGAGI. This CDR3 has 12 residues. Trimming removed 4 bases from V and 12 bases from J; junction bases left unmatched: 5. This specimen comes from a study of blood T cell repertoires in COVID-19. Background on the study: Material from acute and convalescent COVID-19 was sourced from the United States, Italy and Spain. T cells, B-cell-depleted T cells, or PBMCs supplied cDNA or gDNA.

Sequenced: peripheral blood. This sequence joins TRBV6-5 and TRBJ2-1; TRBD1 aligns across 8 bases. The receptor comes from a human donor in a cohort sampled during active COVID-19. In DNA, the CDR3 is TGTGCCAGCAGTTCCCCCGGGACAGGGCAGTTCTTC. Its translation: CASSSPGTGQFF.